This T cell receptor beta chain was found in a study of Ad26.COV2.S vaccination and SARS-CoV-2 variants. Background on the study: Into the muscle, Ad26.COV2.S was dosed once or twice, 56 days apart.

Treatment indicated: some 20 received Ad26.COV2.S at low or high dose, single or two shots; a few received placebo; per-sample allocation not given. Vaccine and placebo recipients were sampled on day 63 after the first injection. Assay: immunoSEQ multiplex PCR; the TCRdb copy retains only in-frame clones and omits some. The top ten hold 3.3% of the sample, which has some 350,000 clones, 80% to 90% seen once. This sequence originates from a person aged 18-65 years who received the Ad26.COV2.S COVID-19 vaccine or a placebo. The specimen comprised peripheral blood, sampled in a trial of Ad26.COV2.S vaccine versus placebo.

The CDR3 coding sequence is TGCGCCAGCAGCCCGGCGGGGGCCGGGGAGCTGTTTTTT. This sequence encodes CASSPAGAGELFF. The gene calls are TRBV5-1 and TRBJ2-2; 7 bases align to TRBD2. Trimming at V came to 4 bases and at J to 6 bases, leaving 3 bases not matched to a gene. This CDR3 contains 13 residues. Germline CDR1 SGHRS, CDR2 YFSETQ.